This T cell receptor (beta chain) comes out of a study of OX40 agonist ivuxolimab in advanced cancers. Study-wide background: Patients receiving dose escalation had hepatocellular carcinoma, melanoma, renal cell or head and neck cancer.

Study observations and caveats: At doses 0.1 to 3.0 mg/kg, CD4+ and CD8+ clones expanded. People who partly responded at 0.1-3.0 mg/kg had some of the least clonal expansion seen.

CDR3 length: 12 residues. Germline V lookup: CDR1 GTSNPN, CDR2 SVGIG (reference sequence). V dropped 3 bases and J dropped 5 bases, with 10 bases sitting between them. Remarks on this clone: Its specificity is unknown.

Using immunoSEQ multiplex PCR, the repertoire was profiled, and TCRdb retains in-frame clones only, with some absent. Of around 94,000 clones detected, over 75% appear once; the ten largest clones hold 3.5% to 4%. Sequenced material: CD4+ or CD8+ T cells sorted from blood, taken in a trial of the OX40 agonist ivuxolimab. The source of this sequence is an adult with an advanced solid tumor such as melanoma, head and neck, liver or kidney cancer. The chain recombines TRBV30 with TRBJ2-5; D not resolved. The CDR3 sequence is CAWRPLGETQYF. Written as DNA, the CDR3 is TGTGCCTGGAGGCCCCTCGGGGAGACCCAGTACTTC.